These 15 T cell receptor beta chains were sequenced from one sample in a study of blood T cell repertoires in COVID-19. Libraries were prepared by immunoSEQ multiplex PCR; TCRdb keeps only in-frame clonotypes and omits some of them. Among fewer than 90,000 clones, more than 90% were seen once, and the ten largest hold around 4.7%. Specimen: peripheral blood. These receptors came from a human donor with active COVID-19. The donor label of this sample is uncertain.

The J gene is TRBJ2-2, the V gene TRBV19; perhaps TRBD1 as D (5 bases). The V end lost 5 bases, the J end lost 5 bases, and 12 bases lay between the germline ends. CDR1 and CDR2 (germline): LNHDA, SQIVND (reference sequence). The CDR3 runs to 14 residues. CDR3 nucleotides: TGTGCCAGTAGTGGAAGGGGTAGGACCGGGGAGCTGTTTTTT. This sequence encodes CASSGRGRTGELFF. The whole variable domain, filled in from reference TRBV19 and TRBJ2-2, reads DGGITQSPKYLFRKEGQNVTLSCEQNLNHDAMYWYRQDPGQGLRLIYYSQIVNDFQKGDIAEGYSVSREKKESFPLTVTSAQKNPTAFYLCASSGRGRTGELFFGEGSRLTVL.

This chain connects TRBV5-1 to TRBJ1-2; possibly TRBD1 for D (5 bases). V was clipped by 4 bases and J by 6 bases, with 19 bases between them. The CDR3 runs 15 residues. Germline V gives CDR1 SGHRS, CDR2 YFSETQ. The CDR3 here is CASSPDSFRSHGYTF. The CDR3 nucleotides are TGCGCCAGCAGCCCTGACAGTTTTAGGTCGCATGGCTACACCTTC.

This CDR3 reads CASSPPHPGLTTDTQYF. CDR3 DNA sequence: TGTGCCAGCAGTCCCCCCCACCCAGGACTTACCACAGATACGCAGTATTTT. The chain is built from TRBV27 and TRBJ2-3, with a tentative D call TRBD2 (5 bases). Trimming took 5 bases from V and 2 from J, leaving 20 bases between them. The CDR3 has 17 residues. The germline V gene encodes CDR1 MNHEY and CDR2 SMNVEV (reference sequence).

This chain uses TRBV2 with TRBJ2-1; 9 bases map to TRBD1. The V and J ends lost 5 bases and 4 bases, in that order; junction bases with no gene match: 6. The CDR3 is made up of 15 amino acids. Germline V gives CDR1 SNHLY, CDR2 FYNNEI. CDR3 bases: TGTGCCAGCAGTCCGGACAGGGGATCGTACAATGAGCAGTTCTTC. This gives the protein CASSPDRGSYNEQFF. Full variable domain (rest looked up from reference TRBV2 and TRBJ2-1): EPEVTQTPSHQVTQMGQEVILRCVPISNHLYFYWYRQILGQKVEFLVSFYNNEISEKSEIFDDQFSVERPDGSNFTLKIRSTKLEDSAMYFCASSPDRGSYNEQFFGPGTRLTVL.

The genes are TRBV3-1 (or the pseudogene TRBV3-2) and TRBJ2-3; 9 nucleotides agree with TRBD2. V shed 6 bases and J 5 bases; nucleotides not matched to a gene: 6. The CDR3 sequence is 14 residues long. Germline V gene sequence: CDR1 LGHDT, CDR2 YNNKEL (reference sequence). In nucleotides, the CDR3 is TGTGCCAGCAGAAGCAGCGGGGGGCGAGATACGCAGTATTTT. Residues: CASRSSGGRDTQYF.

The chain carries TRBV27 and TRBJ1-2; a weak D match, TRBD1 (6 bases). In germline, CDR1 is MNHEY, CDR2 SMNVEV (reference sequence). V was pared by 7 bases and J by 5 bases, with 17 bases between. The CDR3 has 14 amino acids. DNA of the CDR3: TGTGCCAGCACCCCTCTCCTGGGGGCGTATGGCTACACCTTC. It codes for CASTPLLGAYGYTF.

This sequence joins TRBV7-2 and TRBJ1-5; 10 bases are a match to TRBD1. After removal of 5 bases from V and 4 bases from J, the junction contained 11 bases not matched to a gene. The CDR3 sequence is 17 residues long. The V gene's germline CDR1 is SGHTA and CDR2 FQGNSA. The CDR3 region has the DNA TGTGCCAGCAGCCCCGGGACAGGGGAGGCCCTAAATCAGCCCCAGCATTTT. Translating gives CASSPGTGEALNQPQHF.

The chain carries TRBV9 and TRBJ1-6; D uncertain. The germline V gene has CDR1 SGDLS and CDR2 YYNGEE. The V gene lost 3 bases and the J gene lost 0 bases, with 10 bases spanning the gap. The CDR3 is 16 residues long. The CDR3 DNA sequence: TGTGCCAGCAGCGGCGCCACGAGCTCCTATAATTCACCCCTCCACTTT. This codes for CASSGATSSYNSPLHF. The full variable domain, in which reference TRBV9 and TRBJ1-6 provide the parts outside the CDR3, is DSGVTQTPKHLITATGQRVTLRCSPRSGDLSVYWYQQSLDQGLQFLIQYYNGEERAKGNILERFSAQQFPDLHSELNLSSLELGDSALYFCASSGATSSYNSPLHFGNGTRLTVT.

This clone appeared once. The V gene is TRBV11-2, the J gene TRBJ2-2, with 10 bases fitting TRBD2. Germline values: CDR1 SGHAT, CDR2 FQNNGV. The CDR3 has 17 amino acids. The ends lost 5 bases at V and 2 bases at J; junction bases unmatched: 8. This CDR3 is CASSKRSGGGNTGELFF. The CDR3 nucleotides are TGTGCCAGCAGCAAACGGAGCGGGGGGGGTAACACCGGGGAGCTGTTTTTT.

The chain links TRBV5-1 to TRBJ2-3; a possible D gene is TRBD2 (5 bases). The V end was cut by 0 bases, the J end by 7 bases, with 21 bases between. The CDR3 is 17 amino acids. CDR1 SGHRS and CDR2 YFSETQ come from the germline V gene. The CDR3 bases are TGCGCCAGCAGCTTGGGTCCACCCGAGGGCTCGACTAATACGCAGTATTTT. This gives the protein CASSLGPPEGSTNTQYF.

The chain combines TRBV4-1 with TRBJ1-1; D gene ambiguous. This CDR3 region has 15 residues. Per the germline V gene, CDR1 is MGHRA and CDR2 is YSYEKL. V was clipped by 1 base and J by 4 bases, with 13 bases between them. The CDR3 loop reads CASSQVKASPTEAFF. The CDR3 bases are TGCGCCAGCAGCCAAGTTAAAGCATCACCCACTGAAGCTTTCTTT.

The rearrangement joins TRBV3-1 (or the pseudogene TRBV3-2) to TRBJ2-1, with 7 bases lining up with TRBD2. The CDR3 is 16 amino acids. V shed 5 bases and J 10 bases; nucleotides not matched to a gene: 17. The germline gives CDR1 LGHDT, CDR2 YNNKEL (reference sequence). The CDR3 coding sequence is TGTGCCAGCAGCTCGCGGACTAGTAATGTTCAAAGGGAGCAGTTCTTC. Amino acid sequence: CASSSRTSNVQREQFF.

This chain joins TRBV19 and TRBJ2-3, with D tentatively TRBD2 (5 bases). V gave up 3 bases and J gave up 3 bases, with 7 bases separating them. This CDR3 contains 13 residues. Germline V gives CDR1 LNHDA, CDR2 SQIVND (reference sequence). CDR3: CASSIRGTDTQYF. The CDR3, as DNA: TGTGCCAGTAGTATTCGGGGAACAGATACGCAGTATTTT.

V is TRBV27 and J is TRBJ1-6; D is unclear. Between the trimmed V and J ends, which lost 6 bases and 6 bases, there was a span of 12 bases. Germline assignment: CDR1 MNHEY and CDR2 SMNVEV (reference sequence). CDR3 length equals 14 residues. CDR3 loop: CASRPAALNSPLHF. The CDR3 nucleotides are TGTGCCAGCAGACCAGCGGCGCTTAATTCACCCCTCCACTTT.

CDR3 amino acids: CASSPELNQPQHF. The CDR3 bases are TGCGCCAGCAGCCCCGAGTTGAATCAGCCCCAGCATTTT. The rearrangement uses TRBV5-1 and TRBJ1-5, with unresolved D. In germline, CDR1 is SGHRS, CDR2 YFSETQ. Trimming removed 4 bases at V and 4 bases at J, with 9 bases between. This CDR3 has 13 residues.